A selection of T cell receptor beta chains follows, all from one sample in a study of tumor-infiltrating lymphocytes in primary liver carcinoma. TCRdb re-called the multiplex PCR reads with MiXCR, one entry per CDR3 protein. The table shows about 70,000 distinct CDR3 sequences, with 55% to 75% occurring only once. Sequencing was done on a sample of liver tumor tissue from sampling region 4. The receptors come from a man in his forties or fifties with primary liver carcinoma and hepatitis B virus infection. The conserved cysteine and the conserved F or W are not part of the CDR3 here.

TRBV28	TRBJ1-4	ASSLHGQNEKLF
TRBV4-1	TRBJ2-1	ASSLGAGIQGRNEQF
TRBV30	TRBJ1-6	AWDSGDPPLH
TRBV12-3/TRBV12-4	TRBJ2-1	ASSPRLEVDEQF
TRBV5-1	TRBJ2-3	ASSLGQGNGDTQY
TRBV5-1	TRBJ2-7	ARSFTGTGAGGSPYEQY
TRBV4-2	TRBJ2-1	ASSQGREVYSEQF
TRBV6-5	TRBJ2-4	ASRVLEGLAKNIQY
TRBV6-6	-	ASSNRGSNQPQY
TRBV6-1	TRBJ2-7	ASNQGYEQY
TRBV29-1	TRBJ2-3	SSAGGENTQY
TRBV11-2	TRBJ2-7	ANKAWVVGMHYEQY
TRBV10-3	TRBJ2-7	AIRQGQSSCGQY
TRBV6-1	TRBJ1-5	ASRVGTGNPHRNQPQH
TRBV4-2	TRBJ2-3	ASSQEASGCADTQC
TRBV29-1	TRBJ1-2	SVESQGLNYYGYT
TRBV20-1	TRBJ2-7	SARGELSISYEQY
TRBV29-1	TRBJ2-3	SVEHPGQGPDTQY
TRBV12-3/TRBV12-4	TRBJ2-7	ASRLQDYEQY
TRBV11-2	TRBJ2-7	ANGPRGREQY
TRBV4-2	TRBJ2-3	ASSQDLGSASTDTQY
TRBV11-1	TRBJ2-3	ASTGGAGTDTQY
TRBV7-9	TRBJ2-6	ASTGEDPGANVLT
TRBV6-1	TRBJ1-5	ASSLTIPGRLYSNQSQH
TRBV9	TRBJ2-3	ASSVQPTGGTDTQY
TRBV28	TRBJ1-2	ASQKGDRSYGYT
TRBV20-1	TRBJ2-1	SAITSGRNEQF
TRBV29-1	TRBJ2-3	SVAAGGDKYTQY
TRBV10-3	TRBJ2-5	AISESSSGRGWQETRY
TRBV28	TRBJ1-2	TSTSTGAGGTPDALYGYT
TRBV19	TRBJ1-1	ASSPRDRGHTEAF
TRBV6-1	TRBJ2-7	VSSGLFYEQY
TRBV10-3	TRBJ2-3	AICDRVGTDTQY
TRBV29-1	TRBJ2-1	SSIRGLSGGGQF
TRBV6-5	TRBJ2-1	ASWIYWADNEQF
TRBV12-3/TRBV12-4	TRBJ2-7	TSFVGSGYGQY
TRBV5-8	TRBJ2-3	ASIPGTVTYTDTQY
TRBV5-1	TRBJ2-1	ANILADSYNEQF
TRBV2	TRBJ1-6	ASRENSPLH
TRBV11-2	TRBJ2-7	ANSAGGYEQY
TRBV11-2	TRBJ2-2	ASSTGLAVSLAGELF
TRBV5-1	TRBJ2-1	TSSLEGVLFNEQF
TRBV19	TRBJ2-3	ANSPGGFTDTQY
TRBV29-1	TRBJ2-1	SVLKAGGPNELF
TRBV28	TRBJ2-1	ASRRQGVYDEQF
TRBV29-1	TRBJ2-1	SVEGTVGNEQF